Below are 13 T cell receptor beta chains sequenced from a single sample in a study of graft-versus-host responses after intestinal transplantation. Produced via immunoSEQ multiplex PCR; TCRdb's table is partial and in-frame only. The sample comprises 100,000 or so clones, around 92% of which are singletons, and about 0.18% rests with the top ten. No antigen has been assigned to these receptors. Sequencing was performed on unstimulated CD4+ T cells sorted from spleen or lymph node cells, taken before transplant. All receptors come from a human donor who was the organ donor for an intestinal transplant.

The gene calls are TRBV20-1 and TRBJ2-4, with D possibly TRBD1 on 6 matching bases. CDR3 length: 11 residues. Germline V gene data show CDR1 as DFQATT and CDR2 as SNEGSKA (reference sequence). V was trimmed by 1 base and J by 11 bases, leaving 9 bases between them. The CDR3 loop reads CSARAGTFQYF. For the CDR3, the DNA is TGCAGTGCTAGAGCGGGGACATTTCAGTACTTC.

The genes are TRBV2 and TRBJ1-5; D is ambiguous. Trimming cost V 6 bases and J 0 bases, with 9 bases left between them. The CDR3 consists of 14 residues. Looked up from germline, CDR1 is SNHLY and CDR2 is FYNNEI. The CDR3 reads CASRGTTSNQPQHF. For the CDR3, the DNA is TGTGCCAGCAGGGGTACTACTAGCAATCAGCCCCAGCATTTT.

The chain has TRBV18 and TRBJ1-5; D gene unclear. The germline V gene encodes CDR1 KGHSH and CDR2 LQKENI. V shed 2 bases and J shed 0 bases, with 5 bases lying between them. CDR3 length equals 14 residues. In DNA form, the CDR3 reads TGTGCCAGCTCACCAGGCGGTAGCAATCAGCCCCAGCATTTT. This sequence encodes CASSPGGSNQPQHF.

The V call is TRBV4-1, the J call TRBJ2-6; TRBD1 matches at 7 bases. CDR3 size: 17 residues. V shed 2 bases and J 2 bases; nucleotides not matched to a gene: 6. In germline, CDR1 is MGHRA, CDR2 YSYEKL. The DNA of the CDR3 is TGCGCCAGCAGCCAATCTTTGGACAGGACTGGGGCCAACGTCCTGACTTTC. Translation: CASSQSLDRTGANVLTF.

CDR3 in amino acids: CASGRRGVGGQPQHF. CDR3 nucleotide sequence: TGTGCCAGCGGTAGGCGGGGGGTAGGGGGTCAGCCCCAGCATTTT. The J gene is TRBJ1-5, the V gene TRBV9; weak D call: TRBD1 (6 bases). This CDR3 has 15 residues. From germline, CDR1 is SGDLS and CDR2 YYNGEE. V lost 7 bases, J lost 6 bases, and 20 bases lay in between.

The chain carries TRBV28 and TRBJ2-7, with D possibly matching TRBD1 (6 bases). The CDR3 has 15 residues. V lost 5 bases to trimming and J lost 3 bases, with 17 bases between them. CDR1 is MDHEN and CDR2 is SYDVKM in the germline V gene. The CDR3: CASSPQQGTFYEQYF. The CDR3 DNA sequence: TGTGCCAGCAGTCCCCAACAGGGCACGTTCTACGAGCAGTACTTC.

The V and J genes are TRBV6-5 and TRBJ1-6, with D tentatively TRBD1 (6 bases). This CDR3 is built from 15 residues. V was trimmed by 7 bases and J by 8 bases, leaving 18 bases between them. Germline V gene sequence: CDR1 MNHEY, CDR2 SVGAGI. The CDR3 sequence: CASTGGRATHSPLHF. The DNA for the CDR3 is TGTGCCAGCACTGGGGGCAGGGCGACGCATTCACCCCTCCACTTT.

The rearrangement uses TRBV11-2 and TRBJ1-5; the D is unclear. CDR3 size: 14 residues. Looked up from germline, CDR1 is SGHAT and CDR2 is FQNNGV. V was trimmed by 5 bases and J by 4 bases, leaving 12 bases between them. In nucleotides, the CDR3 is TGTGCCAGCAGCCCCGCCGGGGTTAATCAGCCCCAGCATTTT. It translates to CASSPAGVNQPQHF.

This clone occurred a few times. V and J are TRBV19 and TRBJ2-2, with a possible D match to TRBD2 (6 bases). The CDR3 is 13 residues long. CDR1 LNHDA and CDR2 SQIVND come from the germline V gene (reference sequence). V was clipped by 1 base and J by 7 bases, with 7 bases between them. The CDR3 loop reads CASSIVGGGELFF. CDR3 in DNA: TGTGCCAGTAGTATAGTGGGGGGCGGGGAGCTGTTTTTT.

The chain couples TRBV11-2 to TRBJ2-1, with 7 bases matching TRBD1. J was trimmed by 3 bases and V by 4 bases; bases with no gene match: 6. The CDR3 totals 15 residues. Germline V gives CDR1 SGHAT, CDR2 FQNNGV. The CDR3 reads CASSSRTGYYNEQFF. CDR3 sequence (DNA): TGTGCCAGCAGCTCTCGGACAGGTTACTACAATGAGCAGTTCTTC.

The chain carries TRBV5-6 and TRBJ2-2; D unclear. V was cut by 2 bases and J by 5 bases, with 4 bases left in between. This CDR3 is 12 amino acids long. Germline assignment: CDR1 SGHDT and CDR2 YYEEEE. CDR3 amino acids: CASSLSTGELFF. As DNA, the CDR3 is TGTGCCAGCAGCTTATCTACCGGGGAGCTGTTTTTT.

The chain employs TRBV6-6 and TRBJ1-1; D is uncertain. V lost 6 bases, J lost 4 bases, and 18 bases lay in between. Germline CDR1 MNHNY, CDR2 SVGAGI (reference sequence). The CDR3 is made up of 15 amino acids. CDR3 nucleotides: TGTGCCAGCAGCGCAATAGGTAGGAGAGGCACTGAAGCTTTCTTT. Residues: CASSAIGRRGTEAFF.

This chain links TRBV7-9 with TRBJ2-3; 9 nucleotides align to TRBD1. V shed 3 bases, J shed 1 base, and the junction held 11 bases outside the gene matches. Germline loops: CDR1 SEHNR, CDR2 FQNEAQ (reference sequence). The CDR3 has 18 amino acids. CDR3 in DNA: TGTGCCAGCAGCTTGGTCCTTAACCGGGACAGGGGCACAGATACGCAGTATTTT. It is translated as CASSLVLNRDRGTDTQYF.